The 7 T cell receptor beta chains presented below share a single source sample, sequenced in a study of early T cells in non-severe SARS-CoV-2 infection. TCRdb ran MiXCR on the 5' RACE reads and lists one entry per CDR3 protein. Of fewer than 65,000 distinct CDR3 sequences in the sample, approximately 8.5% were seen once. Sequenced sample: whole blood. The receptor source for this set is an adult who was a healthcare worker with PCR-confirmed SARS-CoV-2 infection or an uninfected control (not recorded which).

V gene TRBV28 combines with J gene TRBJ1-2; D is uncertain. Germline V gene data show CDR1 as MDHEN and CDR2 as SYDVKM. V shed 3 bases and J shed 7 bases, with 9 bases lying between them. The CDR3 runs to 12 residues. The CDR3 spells CASSFRVRGYTF. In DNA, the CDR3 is TGTGCCAGCAGTTTCAGAGTCCGTGGCTACACCTTC.

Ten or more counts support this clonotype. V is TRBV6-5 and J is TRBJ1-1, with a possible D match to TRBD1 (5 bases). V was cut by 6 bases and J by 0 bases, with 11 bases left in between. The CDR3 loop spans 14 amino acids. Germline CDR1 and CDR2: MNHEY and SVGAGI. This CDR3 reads CASREQVMNTEAFF. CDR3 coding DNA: TGTGCCAGCAGAGAACAGGTAATGAACACTGAAGCTTTCTTT.

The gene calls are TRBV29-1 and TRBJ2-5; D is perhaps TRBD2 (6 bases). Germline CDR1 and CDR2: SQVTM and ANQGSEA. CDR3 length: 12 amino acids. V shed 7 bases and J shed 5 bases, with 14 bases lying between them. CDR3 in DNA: TGCAGCGCTCGACTAGTTTACGAGACCCAGTACTTC. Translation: CSARLVYETQYF.

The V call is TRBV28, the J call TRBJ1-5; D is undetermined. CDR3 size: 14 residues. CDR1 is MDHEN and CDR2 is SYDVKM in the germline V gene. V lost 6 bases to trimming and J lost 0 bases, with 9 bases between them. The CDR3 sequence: CASSPVDSNQPQHF. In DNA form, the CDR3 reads TGTGCCAGCAGCCCAGTGGATAGCAATCAGCCCCAGCATTTT.

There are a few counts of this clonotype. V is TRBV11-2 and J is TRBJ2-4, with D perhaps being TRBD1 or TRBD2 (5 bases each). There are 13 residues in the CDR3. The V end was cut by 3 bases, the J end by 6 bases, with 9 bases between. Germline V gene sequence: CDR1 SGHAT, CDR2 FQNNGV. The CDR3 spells CASSLGRLNIQYF. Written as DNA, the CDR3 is TGTGCCAGCAGCTTGGGACGCTTAAACATTCAGTACTTC.

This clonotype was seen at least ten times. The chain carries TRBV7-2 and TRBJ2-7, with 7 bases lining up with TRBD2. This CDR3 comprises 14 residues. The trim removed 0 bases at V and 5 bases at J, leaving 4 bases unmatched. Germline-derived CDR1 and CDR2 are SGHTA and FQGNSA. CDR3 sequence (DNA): TGTGCCAGCAGCTTAGCAAGCGGGACCAACGAGCAGTACTTC. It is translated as CASSLASGTNEQYF. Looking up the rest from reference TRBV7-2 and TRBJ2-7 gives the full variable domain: GAGVSQSPSNKVTEKGKDVELRCDPISGHTALYWYRQSLGQGLEFLIYFQGNSAPDKSGLPSDRFSAERTGGSVSTLTIQRTQQEDSAVYLCASSLASGTNEQYFGPGTRLTVT.

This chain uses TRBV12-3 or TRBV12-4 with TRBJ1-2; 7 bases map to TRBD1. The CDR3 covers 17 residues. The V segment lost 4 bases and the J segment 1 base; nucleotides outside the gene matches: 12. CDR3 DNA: TGTGCCAGCAGTTCTGGGATAACAGGGGATGATAACTATGGCTACACCTTC. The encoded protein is CASSSGITGDDNYGYTF.